This TCR beta chain emerged from a study of post-analysis software for immune sequencing data. Study findings and constraints: Controls significantly exceeded multiple sclerosis patients in normalized Chao1 diversity. F-measure co-clustering was strong for batch-matched samples.

Notes on this clonotype: Its specificity is unknown.

TCR beta libraries were prepared from cDNA with unique molecular identifiers. T cells numbering roughly 1 to 10 million yielded 500,000 or so cDNA molecules. MiXCR, applied by TCRdb to the PCR reads, yields one record per CDR3 protein. The sample has about 680,000 distinct CDR3 sequences, 55% to 60% seen once. Sequencing was done on a sample of blood. This clonotype was obtained from a girl aged 2 to 10 with multiple sclerosis.

The CDR3 DNA follows: TGCAGCGCCGCTCCTGGGACAGGGGGCTATGGCTACACCTTC. Translated: CSAAPGTGGYGYTF. The genes are TRBV29-1 and TRBJ1-2, with 11 nucleotides matching TRBD1. Losses at the gene ends were 7 bases for V and 4 bases for J; bases not matched to a gene: 8. The CDR3 runs 14 residues. Germline CDR1 reads SQVTM; CDR2 reads ANQGSEA.